This TCR beta chain was identified during a study of metastatic and nonmetastatic thyroid tumors (dated by TCRdb to 2020 to 2021). Notes on the research overall: The researchers compared repertoires between peripheral blood samples and tumor or nodule tissue samples from patients with malignant or benign thyroid disease.

Library method: PCR. TCRdb names Illumina HiSeq 4000 as the instrument used. High-throughput sequencing was used to profile the TCR beta-chain CDR3 region of every patient. Regarding the original processing steps: CDR3 differences across clinicopathological groups were used to build a classifier for discriminating distant-metastatic papillary thyroid cancer patients. Repertoire diversity was assessed with the Shannon index, and tumor-blood repertoire similarity with the Morisita-Horn index. The public reads were reprocessed in TCRdb via fastp at Q25 and MiXCR, keeping in-frame beta chains. The V and J calls come from TCRdb's annotation, not from the publication. Here the sample has over 45,000 clones; around 20% occur a single time. The leading ten clones occupy about 4% of the sample. No patient had received any treatment before thyroid surgery. Using T-cell receptor beta sequencing, the study looked back at clinical samples from patients collected from 2012 to 2018.

Reading the germline V gene (reference sequence) gives CDR1 LNHDA and CDR2 SQIVND. Reading from cysteine to phenylalanine, the CDR3 counts 15 amino acids. The sequence is cut down to CDR3 DNA, 45 bases in frame from base 1. Ends trimmed: V by 5 bases, J by 6 bases; bases unmatched to a gene: 7. This clone was detected ten times or more. The clone's antigen remains unknown. No base qualities exist here, and no much larger clone lies one base off it. What the work shows at the level of the full study, not this receptor alone: In both blood and tumor samples, malignant tumors were reported to have significantly higher TCR beta diversity than benign nodules.

This chain joins TRBV19 to TRBJ2-2, with 9 bases in between that match TRBD1. Sequencing was done on a sample of blood. The source is a male donor with papillary thyroid cancer or a benign thyroid nodule (not recorded which). Some clones in this sample may be carry-over from other donors' samples. CDR3 reads: CASSARDRDAGELFF. The base sequence is TGTGCCAGTAGTGCCCGGGACAGGGATGCCGGGGAGCTGTTTTTT.